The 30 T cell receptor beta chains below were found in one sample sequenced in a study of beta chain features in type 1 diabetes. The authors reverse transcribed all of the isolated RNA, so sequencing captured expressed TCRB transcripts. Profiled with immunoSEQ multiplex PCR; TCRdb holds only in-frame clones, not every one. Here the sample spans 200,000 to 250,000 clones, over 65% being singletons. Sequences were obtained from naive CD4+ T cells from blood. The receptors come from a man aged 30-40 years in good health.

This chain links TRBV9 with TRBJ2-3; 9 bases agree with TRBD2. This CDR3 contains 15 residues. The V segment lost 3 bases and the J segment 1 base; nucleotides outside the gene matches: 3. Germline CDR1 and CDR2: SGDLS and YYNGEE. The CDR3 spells CASSARLAGTDTQYF. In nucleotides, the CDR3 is TGTGCCAGCAGCGCGCGACTAGCGGGCACAGATACGCAGTATTTT.

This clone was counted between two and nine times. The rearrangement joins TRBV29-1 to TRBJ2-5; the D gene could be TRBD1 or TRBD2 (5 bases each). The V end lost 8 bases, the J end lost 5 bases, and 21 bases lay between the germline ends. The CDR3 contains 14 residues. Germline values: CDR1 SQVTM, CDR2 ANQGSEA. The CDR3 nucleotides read TGCAGCACCCTCTGGGGCGGCCCGGGGGAGACCCAGTACTTC. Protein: CSTLWGGPGETQYF.

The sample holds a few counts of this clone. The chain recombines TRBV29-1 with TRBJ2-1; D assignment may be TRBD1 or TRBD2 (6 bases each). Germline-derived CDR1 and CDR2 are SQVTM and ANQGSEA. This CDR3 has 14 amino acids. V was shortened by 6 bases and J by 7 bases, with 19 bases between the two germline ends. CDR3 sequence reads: CSVSWGPRGNEQFF. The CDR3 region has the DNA TGCAGCGTGAGCTGGGGGCCTCGGGGGAATGAGCAGTTCTTC.

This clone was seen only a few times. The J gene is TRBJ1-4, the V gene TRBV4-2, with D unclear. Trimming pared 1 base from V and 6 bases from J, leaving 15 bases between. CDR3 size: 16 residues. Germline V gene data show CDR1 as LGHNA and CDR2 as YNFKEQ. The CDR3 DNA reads TGTGCCAGCAGCCAAGGTTTGGGCCGGGGTGATGAAAAACTGTTTTTT. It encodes CASSQGLGRGDEKLFF.

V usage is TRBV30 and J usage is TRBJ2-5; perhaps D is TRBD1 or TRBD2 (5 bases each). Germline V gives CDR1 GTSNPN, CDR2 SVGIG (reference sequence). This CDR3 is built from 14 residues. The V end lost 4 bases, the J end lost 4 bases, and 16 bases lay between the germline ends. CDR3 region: CAWTSGTIRETQYF. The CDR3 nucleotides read TGTGCCTGGACATCCGGGACGATAAGAGAGACCCAGTACTTC.

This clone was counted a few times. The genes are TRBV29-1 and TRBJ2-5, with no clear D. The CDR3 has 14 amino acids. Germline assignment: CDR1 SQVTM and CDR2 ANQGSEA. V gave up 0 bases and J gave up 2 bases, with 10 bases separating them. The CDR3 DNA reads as TGCAGCGTTGAAGATGACCGAAATCAAGAGACCCAGTACTTC. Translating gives CSVEDDRNQETQYF. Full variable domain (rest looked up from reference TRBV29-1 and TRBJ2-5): SAVISQKPSRDICQRGTSLTIQCQVDSQVTMMFWYRQQPGQSLTLIATANQGSEATYESGFVIDKFPISRPNLTFSTLTVSNMSPEDSSIYLCSVEDDRNQETQYFGPGTRLLVL.

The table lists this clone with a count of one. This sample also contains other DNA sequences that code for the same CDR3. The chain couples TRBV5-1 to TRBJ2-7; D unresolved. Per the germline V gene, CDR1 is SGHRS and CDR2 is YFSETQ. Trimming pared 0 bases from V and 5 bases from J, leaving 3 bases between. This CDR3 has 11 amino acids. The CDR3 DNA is TGCGCCAGCAGCTTGGCGGACGAGCAGTACTTC. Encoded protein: CASSLADEQYF.

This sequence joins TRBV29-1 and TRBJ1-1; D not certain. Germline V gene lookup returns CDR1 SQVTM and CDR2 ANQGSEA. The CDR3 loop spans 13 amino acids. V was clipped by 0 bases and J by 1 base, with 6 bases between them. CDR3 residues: CSVEDRENTEAFF. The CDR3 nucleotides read TGCAGCGTTGAAGATCGCGAGAACACTGAAGCTTTCTTT.

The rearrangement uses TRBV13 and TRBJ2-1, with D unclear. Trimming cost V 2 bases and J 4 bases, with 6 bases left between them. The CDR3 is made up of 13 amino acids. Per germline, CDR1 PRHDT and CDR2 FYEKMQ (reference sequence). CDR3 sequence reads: CASSLRFYNEQFF. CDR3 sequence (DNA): TGTGCCAGCAGCTTAAGGTTTTACAATGAGCAGTTCTTC.

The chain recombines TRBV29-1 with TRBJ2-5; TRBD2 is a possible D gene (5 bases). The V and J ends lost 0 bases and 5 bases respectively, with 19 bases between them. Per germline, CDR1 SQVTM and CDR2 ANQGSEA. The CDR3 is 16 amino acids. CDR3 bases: TGCAGCGTTGAAGATCCGACTACATTGGGCCGGGAGACCCAGTACTTC. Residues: CSVEDPTTLGRETQYF.

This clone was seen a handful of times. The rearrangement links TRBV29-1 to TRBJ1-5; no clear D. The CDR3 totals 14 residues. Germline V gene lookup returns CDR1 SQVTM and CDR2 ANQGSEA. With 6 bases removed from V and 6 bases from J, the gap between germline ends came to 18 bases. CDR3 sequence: CSVASGGVGQPQHF. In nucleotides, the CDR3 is TGCAGCGTAGCTTCGGGTGGAGTGGGTCAGCCCCAGCATTTT.

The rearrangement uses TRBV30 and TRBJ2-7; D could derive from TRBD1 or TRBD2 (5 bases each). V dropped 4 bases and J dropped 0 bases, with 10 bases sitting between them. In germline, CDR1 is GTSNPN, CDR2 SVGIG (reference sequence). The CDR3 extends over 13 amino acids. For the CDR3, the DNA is TGTGCCTGGAACGCAGGGAGCTCCTACGAGCAGTACTTC. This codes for CAWNAGSSYEQYF. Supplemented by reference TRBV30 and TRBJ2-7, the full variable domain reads SQTIHQWPATLVQPVGSPLSLECTVEGTSNPNLYWYRQAAGRGLQLLFYSVGIGQISSEVPQNLSASRPQDRQFILSSKKLLLSDSGFYLCAWNAGSSYEQYFGPGTRLTVT.

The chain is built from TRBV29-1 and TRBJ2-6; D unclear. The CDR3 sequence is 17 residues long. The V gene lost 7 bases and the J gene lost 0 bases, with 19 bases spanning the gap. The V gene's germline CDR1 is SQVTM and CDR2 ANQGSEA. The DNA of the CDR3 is TGCAGCGCTTTTTTAGAGACACTTCCCTCTGGGGCCAACGTCCTGACTTTC. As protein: CSAFLETLPSGANVLTF.

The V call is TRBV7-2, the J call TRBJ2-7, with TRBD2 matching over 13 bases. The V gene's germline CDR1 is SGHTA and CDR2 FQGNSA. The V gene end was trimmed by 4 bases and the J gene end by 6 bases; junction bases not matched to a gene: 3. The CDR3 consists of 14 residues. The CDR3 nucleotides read TGTGCCAGCAGCTCAGGACTAGCGGGAGTCGAGCAGTACTTC. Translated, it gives CASSSGLAGVEQYF.

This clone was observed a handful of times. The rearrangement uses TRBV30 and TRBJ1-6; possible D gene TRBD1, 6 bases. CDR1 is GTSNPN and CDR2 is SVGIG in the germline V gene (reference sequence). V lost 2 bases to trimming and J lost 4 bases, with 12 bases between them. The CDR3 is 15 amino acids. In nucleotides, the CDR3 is TGTGCCTGGAGTACTCGGACAGCTTATAATTCACCCCTCCACTTT. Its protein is CAWSTRTAYNSPLHF.

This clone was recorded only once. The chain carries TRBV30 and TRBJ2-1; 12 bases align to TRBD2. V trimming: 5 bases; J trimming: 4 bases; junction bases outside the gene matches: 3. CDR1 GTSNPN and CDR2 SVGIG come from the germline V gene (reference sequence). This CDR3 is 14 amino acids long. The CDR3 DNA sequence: TGTGCCTGGCCCGGACTAGCGGGGTACAATGAGCAGTTCTTC. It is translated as CAWPGLAGYNEQFF.

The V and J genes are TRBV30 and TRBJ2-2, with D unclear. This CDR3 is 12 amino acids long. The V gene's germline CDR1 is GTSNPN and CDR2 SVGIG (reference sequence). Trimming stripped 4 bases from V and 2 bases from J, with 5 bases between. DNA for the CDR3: TGTGCCTGGACGGTTAACACCGGGGAGCTGTTTTTT. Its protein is CAWTVNTGELFF.

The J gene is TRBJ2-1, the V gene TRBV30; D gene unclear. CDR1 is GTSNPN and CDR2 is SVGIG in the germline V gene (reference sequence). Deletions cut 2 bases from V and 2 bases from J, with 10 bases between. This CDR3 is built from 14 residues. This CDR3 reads CAWSIGRAYNEQFF. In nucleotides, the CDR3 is TGTGCCTGGAGTATAGGTCGAGCCTACAATGAGCAGTTCTTC. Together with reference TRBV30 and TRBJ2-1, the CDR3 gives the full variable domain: SQTIHQWPATLVQPVGSPLSLECTVEGTSNPNLYWYRQAAGRGLQLLFYSVGIGQISSEVPQNLSASRPQDRQFILSSKKLLLSDSGFYLCAWSIGRAYNEQFFGPGTRLTVL.

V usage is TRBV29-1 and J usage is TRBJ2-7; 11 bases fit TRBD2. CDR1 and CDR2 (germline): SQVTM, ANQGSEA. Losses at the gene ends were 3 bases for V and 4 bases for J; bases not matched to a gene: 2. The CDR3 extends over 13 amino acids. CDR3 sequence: CSVETSGAYEQYF. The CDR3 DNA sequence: TGCAGCGTTGAGACTAGCGGGGCATACGAGCAGTACTTC.

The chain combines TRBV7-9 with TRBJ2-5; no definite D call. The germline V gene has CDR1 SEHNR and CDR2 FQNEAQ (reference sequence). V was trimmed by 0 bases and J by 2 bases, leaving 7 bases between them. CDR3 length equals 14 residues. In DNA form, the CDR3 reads TGTGCCAGCAGCTTAGCGTCACAGCAAGAGACCCAGTACTTC. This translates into CASSLASQQETQYF.

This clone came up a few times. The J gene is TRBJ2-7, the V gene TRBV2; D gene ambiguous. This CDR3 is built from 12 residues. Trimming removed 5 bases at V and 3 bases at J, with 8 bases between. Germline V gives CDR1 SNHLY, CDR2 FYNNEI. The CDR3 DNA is TGTGCCAGCAGTTCCGATTACTACGAGCAGTACTTC. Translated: CASSSDYYEQYF.

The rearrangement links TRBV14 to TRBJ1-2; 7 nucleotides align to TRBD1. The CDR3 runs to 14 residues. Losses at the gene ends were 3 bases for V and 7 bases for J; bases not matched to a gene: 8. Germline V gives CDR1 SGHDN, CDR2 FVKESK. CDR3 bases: TGTGCCAGCAGCCAGGGAGGACAGGCAGCTGGCTACACCTTC. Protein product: CASSQGGQAAGYTF.

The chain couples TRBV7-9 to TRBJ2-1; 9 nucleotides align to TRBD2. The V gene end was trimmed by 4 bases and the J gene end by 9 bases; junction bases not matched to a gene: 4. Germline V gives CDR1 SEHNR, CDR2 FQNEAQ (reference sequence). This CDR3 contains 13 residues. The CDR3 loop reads CASSYQREAEQFF. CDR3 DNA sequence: TGTGCCAGCAGCTATCAGCGGGAGGCTGAGCAGTTCTTC.

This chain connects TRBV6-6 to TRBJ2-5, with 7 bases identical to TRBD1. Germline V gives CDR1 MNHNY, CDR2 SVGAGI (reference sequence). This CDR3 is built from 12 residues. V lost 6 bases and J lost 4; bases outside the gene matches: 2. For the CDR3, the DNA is TGTGCCAGCAGATACAGGGGAGAGACCCAGTACTTC. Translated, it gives CASRYRGETQYF.

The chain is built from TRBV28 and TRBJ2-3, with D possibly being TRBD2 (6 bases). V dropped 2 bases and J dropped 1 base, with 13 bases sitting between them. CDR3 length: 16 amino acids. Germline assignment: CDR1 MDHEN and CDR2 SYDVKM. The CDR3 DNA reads TGTGCCAGCAGTTTACGAGCTAGCGTTGGCACAGATACGCAGTATTTT. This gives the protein CASSLRASVGTDTQYF.

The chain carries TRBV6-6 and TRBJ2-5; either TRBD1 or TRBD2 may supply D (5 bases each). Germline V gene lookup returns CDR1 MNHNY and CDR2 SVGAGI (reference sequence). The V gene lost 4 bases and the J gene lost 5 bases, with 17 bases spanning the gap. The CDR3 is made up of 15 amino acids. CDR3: CASSFLSGARETQYF. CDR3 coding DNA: TGTGCCAGCAGTTTCCTGTCCGGGGCCAGGGAGACCCAGTACTTC.

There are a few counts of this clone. The CDR3 region is CAWRGPGLSLYEQYF. CDR3 coding DNA: TGTGCCTGGAGAGGACCGGGACTATCCCTCTACGAGCAGTACTTC. The chain uses TRBV30 and TRBJ2-7; 7 bases agree with TRBD2. The CDR3 is made up of 15 amino acids. Germline CDR1 is GTSNPN and CDR2 is SVGIG (reference sequence). Trimming took 3 bases from V and 3 from J; bases not matched to a gene: 11.

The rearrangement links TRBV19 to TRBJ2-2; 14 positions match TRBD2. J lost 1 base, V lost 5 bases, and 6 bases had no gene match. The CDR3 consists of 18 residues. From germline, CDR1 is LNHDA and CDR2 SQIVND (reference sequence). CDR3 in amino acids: CASSHGLAGGLNTGELFF. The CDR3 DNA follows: TGTGCCAGTAGTCATGGACTAGCGGGGGGCTTGAACACCGGGGAGCTGTTTTTT. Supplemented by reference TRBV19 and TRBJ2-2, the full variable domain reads DGGITQSPKYLFRKEGQNVTLSCEQNLNHDAMYWYRQDPGQGLRLIYYSQIVNDFQKGDIAEGYSVSREKKESFPLTVTSAQKNPTAFYLCASSHGLAGGLNTGELFFGEGSRLTVL.

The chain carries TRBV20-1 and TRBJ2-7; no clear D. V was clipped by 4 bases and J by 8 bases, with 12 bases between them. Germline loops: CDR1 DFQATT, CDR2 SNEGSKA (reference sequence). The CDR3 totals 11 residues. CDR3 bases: TGCAGTGCTAAGGACGATATTAAGCAGTACTTC. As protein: CSAKDDIKQYF.

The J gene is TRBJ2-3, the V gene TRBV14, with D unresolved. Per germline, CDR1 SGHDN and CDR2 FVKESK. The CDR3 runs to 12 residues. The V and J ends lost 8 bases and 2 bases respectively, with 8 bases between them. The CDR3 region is CASRSSTDTQYF. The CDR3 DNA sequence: TGTGCCAGCCGGTCCTCCACAGATACGCAGTATTTT.